This entry describes one T cell receptor (beta chain). Its antigen is not known. Compared with germline, one end of the junction differs, possibly owing to a read error. The data are from a study of cytomegalovirus exposure and HLA in healthy donors. Points from the study as a whole: Common viral pathogens (according to a later analysis) appeared linked to several of the most significant clusters. Later analysis demonstrated an association between a missense DCLRE1C variant and TCR beta V- and J-gene trimming.

CDR1 and CDR2 (germline): SGDLS, YYNGEE. The CDR3 has 17 amino acids. The PCR employed 60 Vbeta primers together with 13 Jbeta primers. Method: immunoSEQ multiplex PCR; TCRdb's copy keeps in-frame clones and lacks some. Of about 94,000 clones listed, roughly three fifths are singletons. Sequenced material: PBMCs. The chain couples TRBV9 to TRBJ1-1, with 7 bases matching TRBD1. The origin of this receptor is a man aged 25 to 40 in good health and CMV-seronegative. This CDR3 is CASSVGVGAGGNIEAFF. The DNA of the CDR3 is TGTGCCAGCAGCGTAGGGGTTGGTGCAGGGGGGAACATTGAAGCTTTCTTT.